This T cell receptor (beta chain) is from a study of radiotherapy plus CTLA-4 blockade in lung cancer. Looking at the study overall: Of all patients, more than 15% responded objectively and approximately 31% showed disease control. Study-wide results and caveats: Expansion in blood of tumor-derived TCR clones was seen after radiotherapy plus ipilimumab. Together with interferon-beta, which increased in serum after radiation, early dynamic changes in blood T cell clones were reportedly the best predictors of response.

V was shortened by 2 bases and J by 0 bases, with 11 bases between the two germline ends. Per germline, CDR1 LNHNV and CDR2 YYDKDF (reference sequence). The CDR3 contains 16 residues. On this clone itself: Its target is not known.

Data came from immunoSEQ multiplex PCR; TCRdb stores just in-frame clones and leaves some out. The sample lists just over 60,000 clones, 77% occurring once. This sequence was found in a human donor with non-small cell lung cancer who had a complete response to radiotherapy plus ipilimumab. Sequences were derived from peripheral blood, sampled from a patient treated with radiotherapy plus ipilimumab. V usage is TRBV15 and J usage is TRBJ2-1; D is unclear. As DNA, the CDR3 is TGTGCCACCAGCAGAAGACTTTCGAGCTCCTACAATGAGCAGTTCTTC. Translating it yields CATSRRLSSSYNEQFF.